This is a list of T cell receptor beta chains from one sample in a study of vaccination and CD4 T cells after COVID-19. TCRdb itself ran the PCR reads through MiXCR, one entry per CDR3 protein. The table has some 8,600 distinct CDR3 sequences, 56% seen once. For these receptors, no antigen is known. Material: CD4+ T cells from blood, cultured in vitro. These receptors all come from a human donor in good health. Each CDR3 is given with its conserved first and last residue. Each record gives: D gene, V gene, J gene, clone size, CDR3 DNA, CDR3 protein. D genes are given only for firm matches. Not every row has a clone size; where given, it reads once, few, many or a size class.

.	TRBV20-1	TRBJ1-5	.	TGCAGTGCTAGAGTACAGGACAATCAGCCCCAGCATTTT	CSARVQDNQPQHF
.	TRBV19	TRBJ2-5	.	TGTGCCAGTACCCATAGAGAGACCCAGTACTTC	CASTHRETQYF
TRBD1	TRBV6-1	TRBJ2-2	once	TGTGCCAGCAGTCCCGGGACAGGGGGCGGCACCGGGGAGCTGTTTTTT	CASSPGTGGGTGELFF
.	TRBV12-3/TRBV12-4	TRBJ2-7	.	TGTGCCAGCAGTTACTCAGTGGGGCAGTACTTC	CASSYSVGQYF
.	TRBV25-1	TRBJ2-7	.	TGTGCCAGCAGTACACACGGCTGGGGCTCGGGGTACGAGCAGTACTTC	CASSTHGWGSGYEQYF
TRBD1	TRBV30	TRBJ1-1	.	TGTGCCTGGAGTGTACCAGGGGGGCGAGCGAACACTGAAGCTTTCTTT	CAWSVPGGRANTEAFF
.	TRBV2	TRBJ2-1	once	TGTGCCAGCAGGACAGGCCGCTCCTACAATGAGCAGTTCTTC	CASRTGRSYNEQFF
.	TRBV27	TRBJ1-1	few	TGTGCCAGCAGTTGGACACCCATGAACACTGAAGCTTTCTTT	CASSWTPMNTEAFF
.	TRBV19	TRBJ1-4	.	TGTGCCAGTAGCCGTCGCCAGGGAAGGGAAAAACTGTTTTTT	CASSRRQGREKLFF
TRBD2	TRBV12-3/TRBV12-4	TRBJ2-7	.	TGTGCCAGCAGTTGGGGCCCCCTAGCGGGGGCGTCCTCCTACGAGCAGTACTTC	CASSWGPLAGASSYEQYF
.	TRBV6-2/TRBV6-3	TRBJ1-1	medium-sized	TGTGCCAGCACGCCCACGGGAACCTTGAACACTGAAGCTTTCTTT	CASTPTGTLNTEAFF
TRBD2	TRBV7-2	TRBJ2-1	few	TGTGCCAGCAGCCCCAGGGGTCTTTGGACTAGCGGGGACAATGAGCAGTTCTTC	CASSPRGLWTSGDNEQFF
.	TRBV12-3/TRBV12-4	TRBJ1-1	.	TGTGCCAGCAGCCCGGTGGGAGGGGGGGTCACTGAAGCTTTCTTT	CASSPVGGGVTEAFF
.	TRBV27	TRBJ1-1	.	TGTGCCAGCAGTCTAAGAGGGGCCGGGAACACTGAAGCTTTCTTT	CASSLRGAGNTEAFF
.	TRBV6-5	TRBJ2-5	.	TGTGCCAGCAGTTACTCGATTGGAGAGACCCAGTACTTC	CASSYSIGETQYF
.	TRBV29-1	TRBJ2-7	.	TGCAGCGTTGAAGATGACGGGACATATTACGAGCAGTACTTC	CSVEDDGTYYEQYF
.	TRBV28	TRBJ2-2	few	TGTGCCAGCAGTTTCCGGGGTCAGAACGGGGAGCTGTTTTTT	CASSFRGQNGELFF
TRBD2	TRBV6-1	TRBJ2-1	few	TGTGCCAGCAGTCTTCGGACTAGGAGACAATACAATGAGCAGTTCTTC	CASSLRTRRQYNEQFF
TRBD1	TRBV20-1	TRBJ1-5	few	TGCAGTGCTAGGGGACAAGGGACAGGGGTGAATCAGCCCCAGCATTTT	CSARGQGTGVNQPQHF
TRBD1	TRBV19	TRBJ2-1	few	TGTGCCAGTAGTACCCAGACAGGGGGACGGAATGAGCAGTTCTTC	CASSTQTGGRNEQFF
.	TRBV7-9	TRBJ1-3	.	TGTGCCAGCAGCTCCTACGGGGGATCCTCTGGAAACACCATATATTTT	CASSSYGGSSGNTIYF